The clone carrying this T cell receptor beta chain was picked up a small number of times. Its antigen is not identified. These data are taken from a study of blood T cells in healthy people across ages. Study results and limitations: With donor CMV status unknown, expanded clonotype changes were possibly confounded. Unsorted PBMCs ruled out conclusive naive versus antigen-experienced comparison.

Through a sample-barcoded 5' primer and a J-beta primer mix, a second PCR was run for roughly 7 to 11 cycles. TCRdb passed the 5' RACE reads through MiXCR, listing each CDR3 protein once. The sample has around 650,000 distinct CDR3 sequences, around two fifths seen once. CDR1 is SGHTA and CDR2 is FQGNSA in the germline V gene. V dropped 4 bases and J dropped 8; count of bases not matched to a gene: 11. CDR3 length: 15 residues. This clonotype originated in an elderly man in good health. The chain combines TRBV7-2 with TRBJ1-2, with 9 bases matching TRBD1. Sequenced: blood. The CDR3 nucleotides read TGTGCCAGCAGCTCATCTGCCCGGACAGGGGTGGGCTACACCTTC. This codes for CASSSSARTGVGYTF.